A selection of T cell receptor beta chains follows, all from one sample in a study of blood T cell repertoires in COVID-19. Generated by immunoSEQ multiplex PCR, the TCRdb table keeps only in-frame clones and is missing some. Of under 200,000 clones listed, roughly 90% are singletons. The sample taken for sequencing was PBMCs or T cells enriched from blood (not recorded which). The source is a woman in her 50s who had recovered from COVID-19. Both conserved end residues are part of each CDR3. The D gene is left open where the match is weak. Size values are once, few and many counts, or a class for expanded clones, and some rows have none.

V: TRBV5-1
D: TRBD1
J: TRBJ2-7
size: .
CDR3: CASSLRDRDSTKQYF
DNA: TGCGCCAGCAGCTTGAGGGACAGGGACTCTACGAAGCAGTACTTC

V: TRBV5-1
D: TRBD2
J: TRBJ2-1
size: few
CDR3: CASSSGRLAGANEQFF
DNA: TGCGCCAGCAGCTCGGGGCGTCTAGCGGGAGCCAATGAGCAGTTCTTC

V: TRBV9
D: TRBD1
J: TRBJ2-2
size: few
CDR3: CASADRGNTGELFF
DNA: TGTGCCAGTGCGGACAGGGGGAACACCGGGGAGCTGTTTTTT

V: TRBV24-1
D: .
J: TRBJ1-2
size: .
CDR3: CATHPGRDGDGYTF
DNA: TGTGCCACCCATCCGGGCAGGGATGGAGATGGCTACACCTTC

V: TRBV28
D: TRBD2
J: TRBJ2-5
size: .
CDR3: CASSLGTSAVPFQETQYF
DNA: TGTGCCAGCAGTTTAGGGACTAGCGCGGTACCATTTCAAGAGACCCAGTACTTC

V: TRBV6-5
D: .
J: TRBJ1-5
size: once
CDR3: CASRTQGIGQPQHF
DNA: TGTGCCAGCAGGACACAGGGAATAGGTCAGCCCCAGCATTTT

V: TRBV3-1/TRBV3-2
D: .
J: TRBJ2-7
size: .
CDR3: CASSQGAYEQYF
DNA: TGTGCCAGCAGCCAGGGCGCCTACGAGCAGTACTTC

V: TRBV6-6
D: TRBD1
J: TRBJ2-5
size: .
CDR3: CASSTGTASQETQYF
DNA: TGTGCCAGCAGTACCGGGACAGCAAGCCAAGAGACCCAGTACTTC

V: TRBV6-5
D: .
J: TRBJ1-2
size: .
CDR3: CASRKPGSHGYTF
DNA: TGTGCCAGCCGGAAGCCAGGTTCGCATGGCTACACCTTC

V: TRBV3-1/TRBV3-2
D: .
J: TRBJ2-7
size: .
CDR3: CASSQASNEQYF
DNA: TGTGCCAGCAGCCAAGCGAGTAACGAGCAGTACTTC

V: TRBV5-1
D: .
J: TRBJ2-3
size: .
CDR3: CASSPASVASTDTQYF
DNA: TGCGCCAGCAGCCCGGCTAGCGTCGCTAGCACAGATACGCAGTATTTT

V: TRBV3-1/TRBV3-2
D: .
J: TRBJ2-2
size: .
CDR3: CASGTTNTGELFF
DNA: TGTGCCAGCGGGACAACGAACACCGGGGAGCTGTTTTTT

V: TRBV6-2/TRBV6-3
D: TRBD2
J: TRBJ2-5
size: .
CDR3: CASSQRGFQETQYF
DNA: TGTGCCAGCAGTCAGCGGGGCTTCCAAGAGACCCAGTACTTC

V: TRBV19
D: TRBD2
J: TRBJ2-7
size: .
CDR3: CASARAGSSYEQYF
DNA: TGTGCCAGTGCGCGAGCGGGGAGCTCCTACGAGCAGTACTTC

V: TRBV12-3/TRBV12-4
D: .
J: TRBJ2-7
size: .
CDR3: CASSFGRGEQYF
DNA: TGTGCCAGCAGTTTCGGCAGGGGCGAGCAGTACTTC

V: TRBV4-1
D: TRBD2
J: TRBJ2-2
size: .
CDR3: CASSQVIAGVFGELFF
DNA: TGCGCCAGCAGCCAAGTGATAGCGGGAGTATTCGGGGAGCTGTTTTTT

V: TRBV5-8
D: TRBD1
J: TRBJ1-1
size: .
CDR3: CASSLARFQAKTGVNTEAFF
DNA: TGTGCCAGCAGCTTGGCTCGTTTCCAGGCAAAGACAGGGGTGAACACTGAAGCTTTCTTT

V: TRBV7-9
D: TRBD2
J: TRBJ2-1
size: .
CDR3: CASSPPSGLEQFF
DNA: TGTGCCAGCAGCCCACCTAGCGGGTTGGAGCAGTTCTTC

V: TRBV3-1/TRBV3-2
D: .
J: TRBJ1-4
size: .
CDR3: CASSQGWATTLHATNEKLFF
DNA: TGTGCCAGCAGCCAAGGTTGGGCGACAACCCTCCATGCCACTAATGAAAAACTGTTTTTT

V: TRBV7-9
D: .
J: TRBJ2-7
size: .
CDR3: CASSLASQVLSPYEQYF
DNA: TGTGCCAGCAGCTTAGCAAGCCAGGTTCTTTCCCCCTACGAGCAGTACTTC

V: TRBV28
D: TRBD2
J: TRBJ2-7
size: few
CDR3: CASSLMTSGSVYEQYF
DNA: TGTGCCAGCAGTCTTATGACTAGCGGGAGCGTGTACGAGCAGTACTTC

V: TRBV10-3
D: .
J: TRBJ2-1
size: few
CDR3: CAISRELDYNEQFF
DNA: TGTGCCATCAGTCGGGAGCTAGACTACAATGAGCAGTTCTTC

V: TRBV6-5
D: TRBD1
J: TRBJ2-7
size: .
CDR3: CASNDPGQGYEQYF
DNA: TGTGCCAGCAACGATCCGGGACAGGGTTACGAGCAGTACTTC

V: TRBV28
D: .
J: TRBJ2-2
size: .
CDR3: CASISTGLSGELFF
DNA: TGTGCCAGCATCTCGACAGGTTTATCCGGGGAGCTGTTTTTT

V: TRBV4-1
D: TRBD2
J: TRBJ2-5
size: .
CDR3: CASSHGTSGITETQYF
DNA: TGCGCCAGCAGCCACGGGACTAGCGGGATTACAGAGACCCAGTACTTC

V: TRBV4-3
D: .
J: TRBJ2-3
size: .
CDR3: CASSQDQLDTDTQYF
DNA: TGCGCCAGCAGCCAAGATCAACTAGACACAGATACGCAGTATTTT

V: TRBV14
D: .
J: TRBJ2-3
size: .
CDR3: CASSRLEGTDTQYF
DNA: TGTGCCAGCAGCCGACTAGAAGGCACAGATACGCAGTATTTT

V: TRBV28
D: TRBD1
J: TRBJ1-1
size: few
CDR3: CASSLGQGNTEAFF
DNA: TGTGCCAGCAGTTTGGGACAGGGGAACACTGAAGCTTTCTTT

V: TRBV27
D: TRBD2
J: TRBJ2-1
size: once
CDR3: CASSSSGPLYNEQFF
DNA: TGTGCCAGCAGTTCTAGCGGGCCATTATACAATGAGCAGTTCTTC

V: TRBV4-1
D: TRBD2
J: TRBJ2-1
size: .
CDR3: CASSHGRGSGRNEQFF
DNA: TGCGCCAGCAGCCACGGGAGAGGAAGCGGGAGGAATGAGCAGTTCTTC

V: TRBV7-6
D: .
J: TRBJ1-5
size: few
CDR3: CASSPTTGDQPQHF
DNA: TGTGCCAGCAGCCCCACGACGGGGGATCAGCCCCAGCATTTT

V: TRBV4-1
D: TRBD2
J: TRBJ2-5
size: .
CDR3: CASSQHALAGLETQYF
DNA: TGCGCCAGCAGCCAACACGCGCTAGCGGGATTAGAGACCCAGTACTTC

V: TRBV6-5
D: .
J: TRBJ1-4
size: .
CDR3: CASSYRGVEKLFF
DNA: TGTGCCAGCAGTTACCGGGGTGTGGAAAAACTGTTTTTT

V: TRBV6-5
D: TRBD1
J: TRBJ1-5
size: .
CDR3: CASSPDRGSQPQHF
DNA: TGTGCCAGCAGTCCCGACAGGGGTAGTCAGCCCCAGCATTTT

V: TRBV2
D: TRBD2
J: TRBJ2-1
size: .
CDR3: CASTVTSGTYNEQFF
DNA: TGTGCCAGCACCGTAACTAGCGGGACATACAATGAGCAGTTCTTC

V: TRBV28
D: .
J: TRBJ1-2
size: .
CDR3: CASNSGRMGGSYGYTF
DNA: TGTGCCAGCAATTCGGGACGCATGGGGGGTTCCTATGGCTACACCTTC

V: TRBV3-1/TRBV3-2
D: .
J: TRBJ2-5
size: .
CDR3: CASSRNGLKGGSAQYF
DNA: TGTGCCAGCAGCCGGAACGGACTGAAAGGGGGATCGGCCCAGTACTTC

V: TRBV11-2
D: .
J: TRBJ2-7
size: .
CDR3: CASSLGSGSYYEQYF
DNA: TGTGCCAGCAGCTTAGGGTCGGGTTCTTACTACGAGCAGTACTTC

V: TRBV2
D: .
J: TRBJ2-7
size: .
CDR3: CASSARGQSSYEQYF
DNA: TGTGCCAGCAGCGCGCGGGGACAGAGCTCCTACGAGCAGTACTTC

V: TRBV24-1
D: TRBD1
J: TRBJ1-2
size: few
CDR3: CATSSRTGGNYGYTF
DNA: TGTGCCACCAGTTCCCGGACAGGGGGCAACTATGGCTACACCTTC

V: TRBV27
D: .
J: TRBJ2-1
size: once
CDR3: CASTPLSSRRDNEQFF
DNA: TGTGCCAGCACTCCCCTCTCTAGCAGGAGGGACAATGAGCAGTTCTTC

V: TRBV18
D: TRBD1
J: TRBJ1-2
size: .
CDR3: CASSPGQDRSGYTF
DNA: TGTGCCAGCTCACCCGGACAGGACCGTTCCGGCTACACCTTC

V: TRBV29-1
D: TRBD1
J: TRBJ1-4
size: .
CDR3: CSVDRTGRRFF
DNA: TGCAGCGTCGACCGGACAGGACGGCGGTTTTTT

V: TRBV18
D: .
J: TRBJ1-3
size: .
CDR3: CASSPLDSSGNTIYF
DNA: TGTGCCAGCTCACCTCTGGACAGCTCTGGAAACACCATATATTTT

V: TRBV19
D: .
J: TRBJ1-4
size: .
CDR3: CASMGADATNEKLFF
DNA: TGTGCCAGTATGGGGGCAGATGCAACTAATGAAAAACTGTTTTTT

V: TRBV9
D: TRBD2
J: TRBJ2-2
size: .
CDR3: CASSVSSGSMSTGELFF
DNA: TGTGCCAGCAGCGTTTCTAGCGGGAGTATGAGCACCGGGGAGCTGTTTTTT

V: TRBV5-8
D: TRBD2
J: TRBJ2-1
size: .
CDR3: CASSLGLAGNTNEQFF
DNA: TGTGCCAGCAGCTTGGGACTAGCGGGTAACACAAATGAGCAGTTCTTC

V: TRBV10-2
D: .
J: TRBJ1-6
size: .
CDR3: CASSDSAGSYNSPLHF
DNA: TGCGCCAGCAGTGACTCTGCGGGTTCCTATAATTCACCCCTCCACTTT